This T cell receptor beta chain is drawn from a study of Graves' ophthalmopathy and Graves' hyperthyroidism. Using RNA transcripts, the TCR beta CDR3 regions were amplified. The first round was an RT-PCR with HTBI primers, and the second round was a multiplex PCR. TCRdb ran MiXCR on the multiplex PCR reads and lists one entry per CDR3 protein. The table has hundreds of thousands of distinct CDR3 sequences, approximately 22% seen once; the top ten hold approximately 7%. The germline CDR1 and CDR2 sequences are SGHDN and FVKESK. V was pared by 4 bases and J by 6 bases, with 3 bases of the junction left unmatched. CDR3 length: 14 amino acids.

The receptor's source is a woman younger than 30 with stable Graves' hyperthyroidism. Some clones in this sample may be carry-over from other donors' samples. The sequencing input was peripheral blood. V gene TRBV14 combines with J gene TRBJ1-4; 9 bases are a match to TRBD1. The DNA for the CDR3 is TGTGCCAGCAGCCGTGGGACAGGGTATGAAAAACTGTTTTTT. Protein product: CASSRGTGYEKLFF.